This entry describes one TCR beta chain. This specimen comes from a study of CD8+CD57+ T cells in acquired aplastic anemia. Study-level background: Sorted CD4+ and CD8+ cells gave a mean 3.2 ug DNA, range about 0.19 to 27.4 ug.

Germline V CDR1 and CDR2: DFQATT, SNEGSKA (reference sequence). With 3 bases removed from V and 3 bases from J, the gap between germline ends came to 15 bases. The CDR3 consists of 14 residues. TCR beta VDJ and CDR3 were profiled, and genomic DNA was the template. TCRdb reprocessed the reads with MiXCR, giving one entry per CDR3 protein. The sample yields about 40,000 distinct CDR3 sequences, over 55% seen once. By flow cytometry, patients selected for sequencing had shown an expansion of CD8+CD57+ cells. Patients, without exception, had severe acquired aplastic anemia. The chain links TRBV20-1 to TRBJ2-7; D gene uncertain. The sequenced material came from sorted CD4+, CD8+, or CD8+CD57+ T cells (not recorded which) from PBMCs. The clonotype originates from a human donor with aplastic anemia. The CDR3 DNA follows: TGCAGTGCTAGCATGACTGATCCAGGCTACGAGCAGTACTTC. Amino acid sequence: CSASMTDPGYEQYF.